This entry lists 21 T cell receptor beta chains sequenced from one sample in a study of shared clonotypes between healthy human individuals. The table came from immunoSEQ multiplex PCR; TCRdb's copy has only in-frame clones and leaves some out. The repertoire holds over a million clones, around 95% seen once, with roughly 1.2% in the top ten. The sequencing sample was made of naive CD4+ T cells sorted from blood. Subset in this sample: CD45RA+ positively selected. Source of these receptors: a man younger than 45 in good health.

Written as DNA, the CDR3 is TGTGCCAGCAGCCCCAACATGGTCACCGGGGAGCTGTTTTTT. Protein: CASSPNMVTGELFF. The chain carries TRBV7-3 and TRBJ2-2; no definite D call. The CDR3 is made up of 14 amino acids. Trimming took off 5 bases at V and 4 bases at J, with 11 bases between the two ends. Germline V gene lookup returns CDR1 SGHTA and CDR2 FQGTGA.

The gene calls are TRBV19 and TRBJ1-2; D remains unclear. Germline V CDR1 and CDR2: LNHDA, SQIVND (reference sequence). V shed 9 bases and J shed 4 bases, with 18 bases lying between them. This CDR3 has 14 amino acids. CDR3 coding DNA: TGTGCCAGCAGGAGAGGCGGGAGCGGCTATGGCTACACCTTC. Its protein is CASRRGGSGYGYTF.

The V gene is TRBV5-6, the J gene TRBJ2-5; D not certain. CDR1 and CDR2 from the germline V gene are SGHDT and YYEEEE. Trimming removed 1 base at V and 1 base at J, with 8 bases between. CDR3 length: 14 residues. The CDR3 loop reads CASSLRAGQETQYF. CDR3 sequence (DNA): TGTGCCAGCAGCTTGAGGGCCGGCCAAGAGACCCAGTACTTC.

A note on this clone: The same CDR3 arises from other DNA sequences in this sample as well. The chain has TRBV2 and TRBJ2-1; the D is unclear. This CDR3 comprises 13 residues. The V gene's germline CDR1 is SNHLY and CDR2 FYNNEI. Trimming took 4 bases from V and 1 from J, leaving 5 bases between them. The CDR3 DNA sequence: TGTGCCAGCAGTGGGCTATCCTACAATGAGCAGTTCTTC. Its translation is CASSGLSYNEQFF.

Of note for this clone: The same CDR3 also results from other DNA sequences found in this sample. The chain joins TRBV7-9 to TRBJ2-6; D not certain. This CDR3 has 13 amino acids. Trimming took off 10 bases at V and 0 bases at J, with 7 bases between the two ends. CDR1 SEHNR and CDR2 FQNEAQ come from the germline V gene (reference sequence). CDR3 in DNA: TGTGCCACCGCCCCCTCTGGGGCCAACGTCCTGACTTTC. It yields the protein CATAPSGANVLTF.

The chain recombines TRBV2 with TRBJ2-5; D remains ambiguous. V was clipped by 2 bases and J by 4 bases, with 5 bases between them. The germline V gene has CDR1 SNHLY and CDR2 FYNNEI. The CDR3 spans 12 residues. The DNA for the CDR3 is TGTGCCAGCAGTGAACAAGGAGAGACCCAGTACTTC. It codes for CASSEQGETQYF.

This chain uses TRBV7-3 with TRBJ2-2, with 9 bases identical to TRBD2. Germline loops: CDR1 SGHTA, CDR2 FQGTGA. This CDR3 spans 18 amino acids. With V trimmed by 0 bases and J by 2 bases, 7 bases remained unmatched. CDR3 DNA: TGTGCCAGCAGCTTAACGAATACCGGGACTAGCAACACCGGGGAGCTGTTTTTT. Protein sequence: CASSLTNTGTSNTGELFF.

The CDR3 here is CASSHPTGGDQPQHF. The DNA of the CDR3 is TGTGCCAGCAGCCACCCTACCGGTGGGGATCAGCCCCAGCATTTT. V gene TRBV2 combines with J gene TRBJ1-5; D call uncertain. Germline V gene sequence: CDR1 SNHLY, CDR2 FYNNEI. Trimming removed 6 bases at V and 5 bases at J, with 17 bases between. CDR3 length equals 15 residues.

This chain links TRBV5-7 with TRBJ2-7; 7 bases align to TRBD1. TRBV5-7 is filed as an ORF, its function uncertain. CDR3 size: 14 residues. V shed 4 bases, J shed 1 base, and the junction held 5 bases outside the gene matches. CDR3 protein: CASSQIQGSYEQYF. DNA of the CDR3: TGTGCCAGCAGCCAAATACAGGGGTCCTACGAGCAGTACTTC.

J is TRBJ2-7 and V is TRBV9; possibly TRBD1 for D (5 bases). V lost 10 bases to trimming and J lost 2 bases, with 7 bases between them. Germline V CDR1 and CDR2: SGDLS, YYNGEE. The CDR3 is 10 residues long. CDR3 in DNA: TGTGCCTGGACACCCTACGAGCAGTACTTC. Protein product: CAWTPYEQYF. Full variable domain (missing parts from reference TRBV9 and TRBJ2-7): DSGVTQTPKHLITATGQRVTLRCSPRSGDLSVYWYQQSLDQGLQFLIQYYNGEERAKGNILERFSAQQFPDLHSELNLSSLELGDSALYFCAWTPYEQYFGPGTRLTVT.

The rearrangement links TRBV27 to TRBJ2-7; D perhaps matches TRBD1 (5 bases). This CDR3 contains 18 residues. V shed 4 bases and J shed 3 bases, with 25 bases lying between them. Germline V gene sequence: CDR1 MNHEY, CDR2 SMNVEV (reference sequence). CDR3 loop: CASSSISFRASSGYEQYF. CDR3 sequence (DNA): TGTGCCAGCAGTTCAATCTCTTTCAGGGCTTCCTCTGGCTACGAGCAGTACTTC.

V is TRBV9 and J is TRBJ2-7, with D maybe TRBD1 (5 bases). V was cut by 5 bases and J by 5 bases, with 20 bases left in between. This CDR3 comprises 15 residues. From germline, CDR1 is SGDLS and CDR2 YYNGEE. CDR3 protein: CASSPRQSNRDEQYF. CDR3 DNA sequence: TGTGCCAGCAGTCCCCGACAGTCAAATCGGGACGAGCAGTACTTC.

The chain combines TRBV7-6 with TRBJ2-7; D possibly matches TRBD1 or TRBD2 (5 bases each). This CDR3 has 15 amino acids. Germline assignment: CDR1 SGHVS and CDR2 FNYEAQ. V lost 4 bases to trimming and J lost 3 bases, with 16 bases between them. CDR3 loop: CASSSTGWGNYEQYF. The CDR3 nucleotides are TGTGCCAGCAGCTCGACGGGGTGGGGGAACTACGAGCAGTACTTC.

V usage is TRBV7-2 and J usage is TRBJ2-1; 9 nucleotides match TRBD2. Germline CDR1 SGHTA, CDR2 FQGNSA. This CDR3 spans 16 amino acids. V shed 5 bases, J shed 0 bases, and the junction held 5 bases outside the gene matches. DNA for the CDR3: TGTGCCAGCAGCCAATATAGCGGGAGCTCCTACAATGAGCAGTTCTTC. Translating gives CASSQYSGSSYNEQFF.

This sequence joins TRBV4-2 and TRBJ2-1, with D tentatively TRBD2 (6 bases). The CDR3 is 15 amino acids. CDR1 is LGHNA, CDR2 YNFKEQ, per germline. V was shortened by 5 bases and J by 0 bases, with 11 bases between the two germline ends. CDR3: CASSLAGSSYNEQFF. As DNA, the CDR3 is TGTGCCAGCAGCTTGGCCGGGAGCTCCTACAATGAGCAGTTCTTC.

Points on this clone: Other DNA sequences in this specimen translate into the identical CDR3. This chain uses TRBV28 with TRBJ1-2, with D unresolved. CDR1 MDHEN and CDR2 SYDVKM come from the germline V gene. This CDR3 has 12 amino acids. Trimming removed 2 bases at V and 4 bases at J, with 5 bases between. CDR3: CASSLNGYGYTF. The CDR3 coding sequence is TGTGCCAGCAGTTTAAATGGCTATGGCTACACCTTC.

This clone has just one count. The chain links TRBV19 to TRBJ2-5; maybe TRBD1 (6 bases). This CDR3 spans 15 amino acids. The germline V gene has CDR1 LNHDA and CDR2 SQIVND (reference sequence). V was trimmed by 3 bases and J by 2 bases, leaving 13 bases between them. The CDR3 region has the DNA TGTGCCAGTAGTATTGCAGGGGTTGGTCAAGAGACCCAGTACTTC. Its translation: CASSIAGVGQETQYF.

This chain joins TRBV11-2 and TRBJ2-7; 14 positions match TRBD2. The CDR3 contains 18 residues. J was trimmed by 0 bases and V by 5 bases; bases with no gene match: 9. Per the germline V gene, CDR1 is SGHAT and CDR2 is FQNNGV. The CDR3 DNA reads as TGTGCCAGCAGCGTACCGACTAGCGGGAGGGCCCACTCCTACGAGCAGTACTTC. This codes for CASSVPTSGRAHSYEQYF.

In its sample, this clone was seen once. The V gene is TRBV29-1, the J gene TRBJ2-1; TRBD1 might be the D (6 bases). The ends were cut back, 7 bases at V and 0 bases at J, with 13 bases in the middle. The germline V gene has CDR1 SQVTM and CDR2 ANQGSEA. The CDR3 runs 14 residues. In DNA, the CDR3 is TGCAGCGCCCAAGACAGGAGCTCCTACAATGAGCAGTTCTTC. It translates to CSAQDRSSYNEQFF.

The chain employs TRBV18 and TRBJ1-1, with D tentatively TRBD1 (6 bases). The V end was cut by 7 bases, the J end by 5 bases, with 17 bases between. CDR3 length: 14 amino acids. The germline gives CDR1 KGHSH, CDR2 LQKENI. Here the CDR3 DNA reads TGTGCCAGCTTGCGCCTTGGGGGCGATACTGAAGCTTTCTTT. This gives the protein CASLRLGGDTEAFF. Supplemented by reference TRBV18 and TRBJ1-1, the full variable domain reads NAGVMQNPRHLVRRRGQEARLRCSPMKGHSHVYWYRQLPEEGLKFMVYLQKENIIDESGMPKERFSAEFPKEGPSILRIQQVVRGDSAAYFCASLRLGGDTEAFFGQGTRLTVV.

Concerning this clone itself: Other nucleotide sequences in the sample specify the same CDR3. The chain recombines TRBV5-1 with TRBJ1-2; D remains unclear. This CDR3 region has 13 residues. The V gene's germline CDR1 is SGHRS and CDR2 YFSETQ. Trimming stripped 0 bases from V and 8 bases from J, with 11 bases between. The CDR3 DNA reads TGCGCCAGCAGCTTGGGCACACCGGGAGGCTACACCTTC. Translating it yields CASSLGTPGGYTF. Based on the CDR3 plus reference TRBV5-1 and TRBJ1-2, the full variable domain is KAGVTQTPRYLIKTRGQQVTLSCSPISGHRSVSWYQQTPGQGLQFLFEYFSETQRNKGNFPGRFSGRQFSNSRSEMNVSTLELGDSALYLCASSLGTPGGYTFGSGTRLTVV.